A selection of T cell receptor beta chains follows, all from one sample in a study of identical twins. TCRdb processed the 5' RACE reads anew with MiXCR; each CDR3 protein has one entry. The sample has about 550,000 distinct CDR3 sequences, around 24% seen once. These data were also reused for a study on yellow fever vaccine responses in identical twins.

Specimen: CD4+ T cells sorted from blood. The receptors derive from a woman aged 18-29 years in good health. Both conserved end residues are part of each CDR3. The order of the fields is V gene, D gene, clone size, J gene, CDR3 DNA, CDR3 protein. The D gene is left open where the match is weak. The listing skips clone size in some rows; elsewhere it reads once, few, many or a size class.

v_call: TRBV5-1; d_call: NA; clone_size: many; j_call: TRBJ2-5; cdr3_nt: TGCGCCAGCAGCCCAGGGAAAGAGACCCAGTACTTC; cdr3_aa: CASSPGKETQYF
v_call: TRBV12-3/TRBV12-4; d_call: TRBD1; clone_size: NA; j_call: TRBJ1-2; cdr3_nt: TGTGCCAGCAGTTTACGGACAGGGATGAGCCAATATCCAAAACCTTTC; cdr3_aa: CASSLRTGMSQYPKPF
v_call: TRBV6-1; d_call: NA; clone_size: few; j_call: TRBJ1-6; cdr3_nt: TGTGCCAGCAGTAAACAGGGAGTCCCCTATAATTCACCCCTCCACTTT; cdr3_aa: CASSKQGVPYNSPLHF
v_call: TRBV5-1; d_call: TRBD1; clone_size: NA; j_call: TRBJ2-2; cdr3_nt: TGCGCCAGCAGCCCCGGGACAGGGGGAAGCCACCGGGAGCTGTTTTTT; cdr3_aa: CASSPGTGGSHRELFF
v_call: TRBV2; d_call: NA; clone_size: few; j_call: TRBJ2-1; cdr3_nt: TGTGCCAGCAGTGAATTAGCAGGGCTACCTACGGATAATGAGCAGTTCTTC; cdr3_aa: CASSELAGLPTDNEQFF
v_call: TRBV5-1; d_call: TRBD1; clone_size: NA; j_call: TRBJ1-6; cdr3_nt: TGCGCCAGCAGCCCTACCGGGACAGAGTATTCACCCCTCCACTTT; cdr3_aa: CASSPTGTEYSPLHF
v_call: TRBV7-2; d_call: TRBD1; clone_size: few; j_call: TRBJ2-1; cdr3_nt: TGTGCCAGCAGCTATGACAGGGCTGACAATGAGCAGTTCTTC; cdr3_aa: CASSYDRADNEQFF
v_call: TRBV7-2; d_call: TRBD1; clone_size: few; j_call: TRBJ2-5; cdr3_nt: TGTGCCAGCAGCCCTCGGACAGGACGGGCAGAGACCCAGTACTTC; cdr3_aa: CASSPRTGRAETQYF
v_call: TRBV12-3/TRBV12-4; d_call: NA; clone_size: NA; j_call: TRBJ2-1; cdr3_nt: TGTGCCAGCAGTTTAGGCCGGGAGTCCTACAATGAGCAGTTCTTC; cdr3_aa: CASSLGRESYNEQFF
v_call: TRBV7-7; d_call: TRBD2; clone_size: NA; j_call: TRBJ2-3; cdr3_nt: TGTGCCAGCAGCAAAGCTGGGGACTACACAGATACGCAGTATTTT; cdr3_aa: CASSKAGDYTDTQYF
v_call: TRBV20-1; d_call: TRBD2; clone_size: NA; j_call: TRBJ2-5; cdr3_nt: TGCAGTGCGGTTAGGGGCTCCGGGAGGGAGACCCAGTACTTC; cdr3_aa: CSAVRGSGRETQYF
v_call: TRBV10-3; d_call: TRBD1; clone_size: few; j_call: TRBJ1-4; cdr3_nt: TGTGCCATCAGTGAGGAGACAGGGGAAAAACTGTTTTTT; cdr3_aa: CAISEETGEKLFF
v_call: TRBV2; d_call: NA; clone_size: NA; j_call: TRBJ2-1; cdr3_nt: TGTGCCAGCAGTGCCACAGGGTACAATGAGCAGTTCTTC; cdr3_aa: CASSATGYNEQFF
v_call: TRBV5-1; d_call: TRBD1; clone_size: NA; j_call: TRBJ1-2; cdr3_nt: TGCGCCAGCAACTCCGGGACAGACTATGGCTACACCTTC; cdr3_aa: CASNSGTDYGYTF
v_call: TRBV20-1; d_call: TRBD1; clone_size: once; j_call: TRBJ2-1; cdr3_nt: TGCAGTGCTAGAGCTCAGGGGGATGCTGAGCAGTTCTTC; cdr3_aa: CSARAQGDAEQFF
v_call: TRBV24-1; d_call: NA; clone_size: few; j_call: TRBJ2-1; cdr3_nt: TGTGCCACCAGTGATTACGGCTCCACTGGAGAGCAGTTCTTC; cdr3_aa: CATSDYGSTGEQFF
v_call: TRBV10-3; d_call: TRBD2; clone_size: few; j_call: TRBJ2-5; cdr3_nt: TGTGCCACCTCGGTGCCTAGCGGAGAGACCCAGTACTTC; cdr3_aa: CATSVPSGETQYF
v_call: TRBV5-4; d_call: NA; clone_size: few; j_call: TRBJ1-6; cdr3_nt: TGTGCCAGCAGCTTGGCGCCGACATATAATTCACCCCTCCACTTT; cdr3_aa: CASSLAPTYNSPLHF
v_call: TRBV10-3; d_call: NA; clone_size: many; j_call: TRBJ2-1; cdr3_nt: TGTGCCATCACTGGTGGGAATGAGCAGTTCTTC; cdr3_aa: CAITGGNEQFF
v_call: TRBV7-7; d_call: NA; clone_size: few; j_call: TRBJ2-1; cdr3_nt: TGTGCCAGCTCCAGGGTAGGGTACAATGAGCAGTTCTTC; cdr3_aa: CASSRVGYNEQFF
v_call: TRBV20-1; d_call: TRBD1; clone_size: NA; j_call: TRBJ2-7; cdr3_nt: TGCAGTGCTGGTCGGGACAGGGAGGAGGACGAGCAGTACTTC; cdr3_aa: CSAGRDREEDEQYF
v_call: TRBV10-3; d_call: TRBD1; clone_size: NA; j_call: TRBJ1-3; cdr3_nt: TGTGCCATCAGCCCGGGACAGGGCTCTGGAAACACCATATATTTT; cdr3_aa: CAISPGQGSGNTIYF
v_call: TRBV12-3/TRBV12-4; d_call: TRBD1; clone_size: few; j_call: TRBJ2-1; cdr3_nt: TGTGCCAGCAGGTTAGCCGGGACAGATTACAATGAGCAGTTCTTC; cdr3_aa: CASRLAGTDYNEQFF
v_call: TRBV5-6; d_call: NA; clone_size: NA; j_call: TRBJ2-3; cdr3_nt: TGTGCCAGCAGCTTGGCTCTAACAGGCCTAACCACAGATACGCAGTATTTT; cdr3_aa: CASSLALTGLTTDTQYF
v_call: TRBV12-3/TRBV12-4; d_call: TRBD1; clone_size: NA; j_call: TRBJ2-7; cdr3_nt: TGTGCCAGCAGTTTCGGCATAGGACAGGGCTCCTACGAGCAGTACTTC; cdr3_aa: CASSFGIGQGSYEQYF
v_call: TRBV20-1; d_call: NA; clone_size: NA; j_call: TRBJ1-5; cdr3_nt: TGCAGTGCTAGTGGAAGAAATAGCAATCAGCCCCAGCATTTT; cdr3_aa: CSASGRNSNQPQHF